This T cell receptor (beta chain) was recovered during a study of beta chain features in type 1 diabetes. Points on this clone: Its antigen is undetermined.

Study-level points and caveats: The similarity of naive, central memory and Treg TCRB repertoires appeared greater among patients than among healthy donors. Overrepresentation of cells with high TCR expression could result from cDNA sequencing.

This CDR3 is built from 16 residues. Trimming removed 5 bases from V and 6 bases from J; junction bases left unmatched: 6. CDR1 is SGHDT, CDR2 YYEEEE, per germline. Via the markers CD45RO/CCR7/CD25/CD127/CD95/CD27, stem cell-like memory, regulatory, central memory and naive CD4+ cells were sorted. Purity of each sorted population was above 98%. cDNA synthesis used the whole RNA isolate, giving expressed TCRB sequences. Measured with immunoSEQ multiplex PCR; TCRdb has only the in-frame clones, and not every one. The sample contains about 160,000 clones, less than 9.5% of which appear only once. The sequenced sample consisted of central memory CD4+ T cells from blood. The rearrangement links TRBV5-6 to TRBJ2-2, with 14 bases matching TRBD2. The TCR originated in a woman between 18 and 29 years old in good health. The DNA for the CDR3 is TGTGCCAGCAGTTTACCGGGACTAGCGGGAGCCGGGGAGCTGTTTTTT. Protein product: CASSLPGLAGAGELFF. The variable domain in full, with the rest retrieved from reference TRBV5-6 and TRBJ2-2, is DAGVTQSPTHLIKTRGQQVTLRCSPKSGHDTVSWYQQALGQGPQFIFQYYEEEERQRGNFPDRFSGHQFPNYSSELNVNALLLGDSALYLCASSLPGLAGAGELFFGEGSRLTVL.